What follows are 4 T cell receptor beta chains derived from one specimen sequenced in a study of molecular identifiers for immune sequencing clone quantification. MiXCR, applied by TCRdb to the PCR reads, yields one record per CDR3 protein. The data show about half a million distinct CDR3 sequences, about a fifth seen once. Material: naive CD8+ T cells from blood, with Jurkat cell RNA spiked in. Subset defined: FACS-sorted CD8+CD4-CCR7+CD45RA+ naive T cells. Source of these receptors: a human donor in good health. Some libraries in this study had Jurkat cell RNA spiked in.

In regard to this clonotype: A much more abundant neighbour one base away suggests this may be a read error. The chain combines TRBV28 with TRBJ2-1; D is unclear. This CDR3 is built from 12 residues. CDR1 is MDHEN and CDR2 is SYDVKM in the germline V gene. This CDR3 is CASSLYVKGQSF. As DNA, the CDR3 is TGTGCCAGCAGTTTATACGTGAAGGGTCAGTCCTTC.

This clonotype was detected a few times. CDR3 residues: CASSQGPRDTEAFF. DNA for the CDR3: TGTGCCAGCAGCCAAGGCCCAAGGGACACTGAAGCTTTCTTT. The chain combines TRBV3-1 with TRBJ1-1; D gene unclear. The germline gives CDR1 LGHDT, CDR2 YNNKEL (reference sequence). This CDR3 is built from 14 residues. Trimming removed 1 base from V and 3 bases from J, with 9 bases in between.

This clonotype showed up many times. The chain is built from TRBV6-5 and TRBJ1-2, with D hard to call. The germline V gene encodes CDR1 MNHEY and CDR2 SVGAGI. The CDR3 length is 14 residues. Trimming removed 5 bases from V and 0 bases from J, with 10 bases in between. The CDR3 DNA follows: TGTGCCAGCAGTCCGGACGAACCTAACTATGGCTACACCTTC. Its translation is CASSPDEPNYGYTF.

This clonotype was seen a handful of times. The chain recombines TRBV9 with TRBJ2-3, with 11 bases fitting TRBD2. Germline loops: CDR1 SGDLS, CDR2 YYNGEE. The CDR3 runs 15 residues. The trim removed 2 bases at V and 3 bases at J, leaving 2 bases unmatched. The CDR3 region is CASSVGLAGTDTQYF. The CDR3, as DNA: TGTGCCAGCAGCGTCGGACTAGCGGGTACAGATACGCAGTATTTT.